This T cell receptor (beta chain) was found in a study of shared clonotypes between healthy human individuals. Study-wide results and caveats: With a few donors compared, roughly 4.9% of naive CD4 clonotypes were shared. It was the non-shared clonotypes that had lower generation probabilities than clonotypes shared by all four donors.

There were only Caucasian adults among the donors, and all lived in Nashville, Tennessee. A note on this clone: The antigen remains undetermined.

Per the authors' pipeline: ImmunoSEQ gave junction-only sequences without quality scores, so filtering differed. Sequenced by immunoSEQ multiplex PCR; TCRdb stores in-frame clones only, minus some. V and J calls and clone size follow that table, whereas D and trimming were derived from the DNA. The table lists 850,000 to 1,100,000 clones, 60% to 80% of them singletons. CDR1 is SNHLY and CDR2 is FYNNEI in the germline V gene. This CDR3 comprises 15 residues. V shed 6 bases, J shed 3 bases, and the junction held 9 bases outside the gene matches. Sequences were obtained from memory CD4+ T cells from PBMCs. Subset meaning: CD45RA-negative fraction. The chain joins TRBV2 to TRBJ2-5, with 8 bases lining up with TRBD2. This clonotype was obtained from a man aged 18 to 35 in good health. Some clones in this sample may be carry-over from other donors' samples. This CDR3 is CASSGTSGAKETQYF. The CDR3 bases are TGTGCCAGCAGCGGCACTAGCGGAGCCAAAGAGACCCAGTACTTC. The entire variable domain, with the rest obtained from reference TRBV2 and TRBJ2-5, is as follows: EPEVTQTPSHQVTQMGQEVILRCVPISNHLYFYWYRQILGQKVEFLVSFYNNEISEKSEIFDDQFSVERPDGSNFTLKIRSTKLEDSAMYFCASSGTSGAKETQYFGPGTRLLVL.